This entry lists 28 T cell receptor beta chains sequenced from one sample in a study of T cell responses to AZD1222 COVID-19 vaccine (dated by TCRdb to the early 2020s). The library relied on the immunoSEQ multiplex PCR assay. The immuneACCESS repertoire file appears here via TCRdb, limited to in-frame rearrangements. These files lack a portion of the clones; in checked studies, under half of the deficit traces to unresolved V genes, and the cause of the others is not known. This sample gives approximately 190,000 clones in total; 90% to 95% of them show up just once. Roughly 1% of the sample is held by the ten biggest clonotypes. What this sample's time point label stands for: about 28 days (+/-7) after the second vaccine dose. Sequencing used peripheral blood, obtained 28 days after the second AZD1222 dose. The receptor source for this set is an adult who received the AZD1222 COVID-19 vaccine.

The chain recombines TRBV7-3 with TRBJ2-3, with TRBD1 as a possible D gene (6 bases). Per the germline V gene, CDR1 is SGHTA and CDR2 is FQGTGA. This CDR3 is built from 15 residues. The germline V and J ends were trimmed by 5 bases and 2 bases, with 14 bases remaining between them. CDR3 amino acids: CASSPTGQNTDTQYF. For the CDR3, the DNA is TGTGCCAGCAGCCCAACCGGACAGAACACAGATACGCAGTATTTT.

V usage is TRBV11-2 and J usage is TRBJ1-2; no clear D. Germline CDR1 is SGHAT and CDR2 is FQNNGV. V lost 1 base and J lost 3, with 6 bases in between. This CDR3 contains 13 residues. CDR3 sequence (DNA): TGTGCCAGCAGCTTAGCGTCCTACTATGGCTACACCTTC. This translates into CASSLASYYGYTF. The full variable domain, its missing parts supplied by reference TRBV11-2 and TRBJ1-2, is EAGVAQSPRYKIIEKRQSVAFWCNPISGHATLYWYQQILGQGPKLLIQFQNNGVVDDSQLPKDRFSAERLKGVDSTLKIQPAKLEDSAVYLCASSLASYYGYTFGSGTRLTVV.

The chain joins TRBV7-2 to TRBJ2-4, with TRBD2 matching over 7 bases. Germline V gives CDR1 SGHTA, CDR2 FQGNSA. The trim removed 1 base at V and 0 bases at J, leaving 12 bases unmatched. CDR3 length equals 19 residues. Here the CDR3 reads CASSLEAAGRTLAKNIQYF. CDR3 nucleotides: TGTGCCAGCAGCTTAGAGGCAGCGGGGAGGACGTTAGCCAAAAACATTCAGTACTTC.

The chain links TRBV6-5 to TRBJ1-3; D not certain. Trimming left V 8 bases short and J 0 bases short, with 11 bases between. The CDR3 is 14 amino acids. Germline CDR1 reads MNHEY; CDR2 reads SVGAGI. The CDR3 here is CASSAGGSGNTIYF. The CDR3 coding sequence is TGTGCCAGCTCTGCCGGTGGCTCTGGAAACACCATATATTTT.

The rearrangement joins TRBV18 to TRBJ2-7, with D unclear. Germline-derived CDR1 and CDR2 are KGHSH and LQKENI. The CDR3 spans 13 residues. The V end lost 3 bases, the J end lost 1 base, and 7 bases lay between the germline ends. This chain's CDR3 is CASSPYGSYEQYF. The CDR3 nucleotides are TGTGCCAGCTCACCTTACGGATCCTACGAGCAGTACTTC.

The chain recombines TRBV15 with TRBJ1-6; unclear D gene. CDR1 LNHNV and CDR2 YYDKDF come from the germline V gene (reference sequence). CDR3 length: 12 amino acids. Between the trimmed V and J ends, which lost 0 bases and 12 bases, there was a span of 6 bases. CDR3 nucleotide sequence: TGTGCCACCAGCAGAGATACTTTACCCCTCCACTTT. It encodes CATSRDTLPLHF.

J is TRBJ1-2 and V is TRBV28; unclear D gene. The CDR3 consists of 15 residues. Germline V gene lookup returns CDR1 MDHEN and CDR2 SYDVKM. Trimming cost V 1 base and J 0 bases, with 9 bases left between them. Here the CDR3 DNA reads TGTGCCAGCAGTTTATCGGGGTACGCTAACTATGGCTACACCTTC. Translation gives CASSLSGYANYGYTF.

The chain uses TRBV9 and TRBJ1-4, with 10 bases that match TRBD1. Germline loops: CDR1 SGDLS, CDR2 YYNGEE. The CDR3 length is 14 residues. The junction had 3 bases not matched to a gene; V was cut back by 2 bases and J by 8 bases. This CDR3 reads CASSVGTGDEKLFF. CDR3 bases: TGTGCCAGCAGCGTGGGGACAGGGGACGAAAAACTGTTTTTT.

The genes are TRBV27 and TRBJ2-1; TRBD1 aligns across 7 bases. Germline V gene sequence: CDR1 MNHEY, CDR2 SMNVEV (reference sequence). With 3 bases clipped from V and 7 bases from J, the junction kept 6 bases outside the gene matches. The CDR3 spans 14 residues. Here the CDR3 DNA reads TGTGCCAGCAGTTTCGCTCCCAGGGGGAATGAGCAGTTCTTC. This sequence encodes CASSFAPRGNEQFF.

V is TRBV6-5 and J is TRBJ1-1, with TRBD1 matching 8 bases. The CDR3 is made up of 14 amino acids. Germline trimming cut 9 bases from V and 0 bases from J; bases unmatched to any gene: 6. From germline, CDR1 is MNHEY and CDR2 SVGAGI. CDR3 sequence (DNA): TGTGCCAGTCAGGGGGCGTGGATGAACACTGAAGCTTTCTTT. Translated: CASQGAWMNTEAFF.

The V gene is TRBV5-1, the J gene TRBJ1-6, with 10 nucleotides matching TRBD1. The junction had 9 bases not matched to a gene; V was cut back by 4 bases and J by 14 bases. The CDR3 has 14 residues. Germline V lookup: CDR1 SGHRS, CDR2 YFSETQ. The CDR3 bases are TGCGCCAGCAGCCGTTGGGACAGGGGCCAAGCCCTCCACTTT. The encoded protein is CASSRWDRGQALHF.

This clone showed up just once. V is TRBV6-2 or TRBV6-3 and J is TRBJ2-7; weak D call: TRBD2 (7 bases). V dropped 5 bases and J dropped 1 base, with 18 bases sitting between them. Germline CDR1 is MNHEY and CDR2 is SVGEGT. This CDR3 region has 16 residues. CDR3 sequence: CASSPYEGEGSYEQYF. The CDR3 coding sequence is TGTGCCAGCAGTCCCTACGAGGGGGAGGGGTCCTACGAGCAGTACTTC.

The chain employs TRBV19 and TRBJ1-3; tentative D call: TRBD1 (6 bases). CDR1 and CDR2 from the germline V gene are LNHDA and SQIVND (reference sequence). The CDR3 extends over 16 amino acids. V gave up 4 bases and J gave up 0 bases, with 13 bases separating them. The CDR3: CASSSRGRYSGNTIYF. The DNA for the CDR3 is TGTGCCAGTAGTAGCAGGGGCCGCTACTCTGGAAACACCATATATTTT. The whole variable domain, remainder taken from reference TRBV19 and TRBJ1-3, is DGGITQSPKYLFRKEGQNVTLSCEQNLNHDAMYWYRQDPGQGLRLIYYSQIVNDFQKGDIAEGYSVSREKKESFPLTVTSAQKNPTAFYLCASSSRGRYSGNTIYFGEGSWLTVV.

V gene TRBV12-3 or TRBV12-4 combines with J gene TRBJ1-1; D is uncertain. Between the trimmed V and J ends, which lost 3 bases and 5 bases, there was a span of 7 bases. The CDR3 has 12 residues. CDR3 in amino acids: CASSFTGTEAFF. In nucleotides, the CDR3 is TGTGCCAGCAGTTTTACGGGGACTGAAGCTTTCTTT.

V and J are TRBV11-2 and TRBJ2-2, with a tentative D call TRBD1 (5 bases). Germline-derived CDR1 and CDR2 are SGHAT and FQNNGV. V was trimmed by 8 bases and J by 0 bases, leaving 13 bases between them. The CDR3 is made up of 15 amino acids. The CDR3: CASSRRGTNTGELFF. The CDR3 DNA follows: TGTGCCAGCTCGAGAAGGGGTACGAACACCGGGGAGCTGTTTTTT.

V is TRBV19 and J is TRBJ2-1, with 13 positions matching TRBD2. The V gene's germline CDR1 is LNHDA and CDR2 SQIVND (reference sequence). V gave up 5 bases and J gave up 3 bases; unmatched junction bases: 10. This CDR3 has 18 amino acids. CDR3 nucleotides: TGTGCCAGTAGTGATCCCGGTGGGACTAGCGGGGTCTACAATGAGCAGTTCTTC. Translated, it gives CASSDPGGTSGVYNEQFF.

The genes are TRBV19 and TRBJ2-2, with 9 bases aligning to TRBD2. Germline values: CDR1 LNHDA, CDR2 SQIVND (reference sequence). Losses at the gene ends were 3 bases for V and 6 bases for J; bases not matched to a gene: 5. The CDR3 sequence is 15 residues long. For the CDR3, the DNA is TGTGCCAGTAGTATCGTTGCGGGGGGGTCCGGGGAGCTGTTTTTT. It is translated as CASSIVAGGSGELFF.

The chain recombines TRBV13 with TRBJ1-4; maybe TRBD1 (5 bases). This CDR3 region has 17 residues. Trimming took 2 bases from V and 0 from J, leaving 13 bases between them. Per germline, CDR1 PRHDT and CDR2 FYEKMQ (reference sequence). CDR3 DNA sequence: TGTGCCAGCAGCTTAAGGTCAGGGTGGCCAACTAATGAAAAACTGTTTTTT. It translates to CASSLRSGWPTNEKLFF.

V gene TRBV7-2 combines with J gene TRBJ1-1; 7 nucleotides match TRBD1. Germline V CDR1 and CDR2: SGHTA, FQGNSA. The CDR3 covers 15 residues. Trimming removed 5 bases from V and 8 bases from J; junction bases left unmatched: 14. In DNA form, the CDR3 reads TGTGCCAGCAGCCCGCAAGCCTCCGGGACAGCAGAAGCTTTCTTT. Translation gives CASSPQASGTAEAFF.

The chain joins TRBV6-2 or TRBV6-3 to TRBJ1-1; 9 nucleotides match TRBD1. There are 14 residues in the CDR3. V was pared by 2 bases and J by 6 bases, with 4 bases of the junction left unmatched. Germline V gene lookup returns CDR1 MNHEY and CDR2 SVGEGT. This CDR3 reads CASSYGGQGPEAFF. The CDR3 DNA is TGTGCCAGCAGTTACGGGGGACAGGGCCCTGAAGCTTTCTTT.

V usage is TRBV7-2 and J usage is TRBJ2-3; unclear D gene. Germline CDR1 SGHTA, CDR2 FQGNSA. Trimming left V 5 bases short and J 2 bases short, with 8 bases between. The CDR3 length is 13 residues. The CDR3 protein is CASSGQYTDTQYF. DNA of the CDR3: TGTGCCAGCAGCGGGCAATACACAGATACGCAGTATTTT.

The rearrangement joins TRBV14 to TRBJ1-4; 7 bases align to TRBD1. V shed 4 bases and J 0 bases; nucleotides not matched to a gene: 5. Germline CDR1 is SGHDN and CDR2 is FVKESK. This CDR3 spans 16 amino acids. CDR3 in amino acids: CASSRGQRTTNEKLFF. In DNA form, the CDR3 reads TGTGCCAGCAGCCGGGGACAGCGAACAACTAATGAAAAACTGTTTTTT.

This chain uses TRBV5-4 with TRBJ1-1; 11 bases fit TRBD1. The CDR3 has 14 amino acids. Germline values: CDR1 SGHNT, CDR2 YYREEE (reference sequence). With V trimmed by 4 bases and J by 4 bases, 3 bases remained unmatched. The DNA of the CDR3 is TGTGCCAGCAGCAGGGACAGGGGGTTCACTGAAGCTTTCTTT. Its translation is CASSRDRGFTEAFF.

This CDR3 reads CASGLGTGLYEQYF. Here the CDR3 DNA reads TGTGCCAGCGGTTTAGGGACAGGACTCTACGAGCAGTACTTC. This chain joins TRBV2 and TRBJ2-7, with 8 bases aligning to TRBD1. Germline-derived CDR1 and CDR2 are SNHLY and FYNNEI. The CDR3 runs to 14 residues. The V and J ends lost 8 bases and 3 bases, in that order; junction bases with no gene match: 9. The full variable domain, in which reference TRBV2 and TRBJ2-7 provide the parts outside the CDR3, is EPEVTQTPSHQVTQMGQEVILRCVPISNHLYFYWYRQILGQKVEFLVSFYNNEISEKSEIFDDQFSVERPDGSNFTLKIRSTKLEDSAMYFCASGLGTGLYEQYFGPGTRLTVT.

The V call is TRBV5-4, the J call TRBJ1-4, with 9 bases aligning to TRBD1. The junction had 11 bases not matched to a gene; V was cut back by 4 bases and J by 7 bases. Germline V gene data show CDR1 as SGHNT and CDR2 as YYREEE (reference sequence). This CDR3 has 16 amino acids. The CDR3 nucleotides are TGTGCCAGCAGCCCTTCTCGGGGGACAGGGAGTGAAAAACTGTTTTTT. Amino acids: CASSPSRGTGSEKLFF.

The CDR3 here is CASSPLRGDGYTF. In nucleotides, the CDR3 is TGTGCCAGCAGCCCCCTGCGGGGAGATGGCTACACCTTC. The V call is TRBV21-1, the J call TRBJ1-2. TRBV21-1 constitutes a pseudogene. The length of the CDR3 is 13 residues.

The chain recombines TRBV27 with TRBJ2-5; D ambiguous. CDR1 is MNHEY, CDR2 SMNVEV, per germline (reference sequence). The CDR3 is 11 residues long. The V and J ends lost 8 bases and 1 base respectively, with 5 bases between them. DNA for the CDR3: TGTGCCAGCCGATTCCAAGAGACCCAGTACTTC. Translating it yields CASRFQETQYF.

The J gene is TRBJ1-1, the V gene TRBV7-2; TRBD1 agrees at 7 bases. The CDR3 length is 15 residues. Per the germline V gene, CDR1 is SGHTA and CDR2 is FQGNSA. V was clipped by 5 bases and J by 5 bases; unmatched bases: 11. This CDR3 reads CASSRGTVPMTEAFF. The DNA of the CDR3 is TGTGCCAGCAGCCGGGGGACAGTCCCGATGACTGAAGCTTTCTTT.